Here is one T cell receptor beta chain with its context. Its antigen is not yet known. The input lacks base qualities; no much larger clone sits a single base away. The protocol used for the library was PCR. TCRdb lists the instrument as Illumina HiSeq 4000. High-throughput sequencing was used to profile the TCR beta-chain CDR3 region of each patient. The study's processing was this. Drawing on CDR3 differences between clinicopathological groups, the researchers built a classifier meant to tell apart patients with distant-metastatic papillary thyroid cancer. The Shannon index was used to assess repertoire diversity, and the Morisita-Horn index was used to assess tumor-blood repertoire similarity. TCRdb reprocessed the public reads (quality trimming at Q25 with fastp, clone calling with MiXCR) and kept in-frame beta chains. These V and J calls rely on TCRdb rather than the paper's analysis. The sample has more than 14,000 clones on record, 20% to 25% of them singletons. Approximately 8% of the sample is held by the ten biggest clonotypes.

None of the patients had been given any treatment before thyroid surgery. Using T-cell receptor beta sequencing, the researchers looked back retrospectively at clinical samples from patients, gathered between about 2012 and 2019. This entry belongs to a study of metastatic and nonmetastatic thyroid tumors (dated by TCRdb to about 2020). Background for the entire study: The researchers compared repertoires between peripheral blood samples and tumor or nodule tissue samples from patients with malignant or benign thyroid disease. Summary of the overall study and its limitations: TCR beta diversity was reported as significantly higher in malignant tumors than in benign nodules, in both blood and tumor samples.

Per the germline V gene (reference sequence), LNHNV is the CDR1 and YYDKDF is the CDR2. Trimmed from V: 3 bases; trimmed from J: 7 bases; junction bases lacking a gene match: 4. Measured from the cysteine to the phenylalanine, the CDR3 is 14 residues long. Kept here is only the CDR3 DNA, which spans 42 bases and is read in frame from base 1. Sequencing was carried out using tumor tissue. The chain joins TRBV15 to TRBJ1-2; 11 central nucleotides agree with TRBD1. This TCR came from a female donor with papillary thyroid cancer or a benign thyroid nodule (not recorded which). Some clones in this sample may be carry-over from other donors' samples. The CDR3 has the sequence CATSRWTGGLGYTF. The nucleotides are TGTGCCACCAGCAGGTGGACAGGGGGCCTTGGCTACACCTTC.